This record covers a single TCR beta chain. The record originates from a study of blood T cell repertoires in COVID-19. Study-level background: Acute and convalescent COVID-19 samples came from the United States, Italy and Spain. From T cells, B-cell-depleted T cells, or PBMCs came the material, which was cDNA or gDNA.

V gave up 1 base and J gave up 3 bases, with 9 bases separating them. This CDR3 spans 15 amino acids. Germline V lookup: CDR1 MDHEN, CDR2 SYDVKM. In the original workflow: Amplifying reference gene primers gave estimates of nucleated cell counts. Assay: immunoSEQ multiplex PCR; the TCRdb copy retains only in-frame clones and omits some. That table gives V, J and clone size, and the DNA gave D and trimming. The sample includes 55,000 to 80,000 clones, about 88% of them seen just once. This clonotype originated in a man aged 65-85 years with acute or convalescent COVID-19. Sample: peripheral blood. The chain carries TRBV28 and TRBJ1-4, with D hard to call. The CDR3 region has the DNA TGTGCCAGCAGTTTATTACAGCCGGCTAATGAAAAACTGTTTTTT. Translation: CASSLLQPANEKLFF.